The 27 T cell receptor beta chains reported below all come from one sample, sequenced in a study of graft-versus-host responses after intestinal transplantation. Graft material was processed, releasing intraepithelial and lamina propria lymphocytes. The table came from immunoSEQ multiplex PCR; TCRdb's copy has only in-frame clones and leaves some out. The sample lists about 6,000 clones, roughly 80% occurring once. The input for sequencing was ileum tissue, taken approximately 240 days after intestinal transplant. The receptors were sampled from a human patient who received an intestinal transplant, so some T cells may come from the graft donor.

The chain employs TRBV7-9 and TRBJ2-7; 8 bases line up with TRBD2. Trimming took 7 bases from V and 4 from J; bases not matched to a gene: 3. The length of the CDR3 is 12 residues. Germline V gene sequence: CDR1 SEHNR, CDR2 FQNEAQ (reference sequence). The CDR3 region is CASTRGGYEQYF. The CDR3 DNA reads as TGTGCCAGCACCCGGGGGGGGTACGAGCAGTACTTC.

The chain recombines TRBV7-8 with TRBJ1-5; D is unresolved. V gave up 4 bases and J gave up 1 base, with 11 bases separating them. The CDR3 has 15 amino acids. Germline CDR1 SGHVS, CDR2 FQNEAQ. CDR3 bases: TGTGCCAGCAGCTCCGATCTCGTAAGCAATCAGCCCCAGCATTTT. Residues: CASSSDLVSNQPQHF.

The chain carries TRBV11-3 and TRBJ2-3; 8 bases line up with TRBD2. V gave up 3 bases and J gave up 2 bases; unmatched junction bases: 1. The CDR3 contains 14 residues. Germline V lookup: CDR1 SGHNT, CDR2 YENEEA. CDR3 in DNA: TGTGCCAGCAGCTTGCGGGGGGTCACAGATACGCAGTATTTT. Translation gives CASSLRGVTDTQYF.

The chain joins TRBV27 to TRBJ2-1, with D perhaps TRBD1 (6 bases). The CDR3 totals 17 residues. The V gene's germline CDR1 is MNHEY and CDR2 SMNVEV (reference sequence). V lost 2 bases and J lost 6, with 20 bases in between. This CDR3 is CASSLGGGQFVINEQFF. The CDR3 DNA reads as TGTGCCAGCAGTTTAGGAGGTGGACAGTTTGTTATCAATGAGCAGTTCTTC.

This clone occurred a few times. The chain's CDR3 is CASSPPSGGPYTDTQYF. Here the CDR3 DNA reads TGTGCCAGCTCACCACCAAGCGGGGGGCCATACACAGATACGCAGTATTTT. The genes are TRBV18 and TRBJ2-3; 9 nucleotides line up with TRBD2. The junction had 6 bases not matched to a gene; V was cut back by 0 bases and J by 2 bases. Germline values: CDR1 KGHSH, CDR2 LQKENI. This CDR3 comprises 17 residues.

The chain employs TRBV6-4 and TRBJ2-3; 10 bases match TRBD2. The CDR3 totals 18 residues. The V segment lost 6 bases and the J segment 2 bases; nucleotides outside the gene matches: 14. The germline V gene encodes CDR1 MRHNA and CDR2 SNTAGT. The CDR3 DNA reads TGTGCCAGCAGCCCGAGAACACTAGCGGGGTTCCCCACAGATACGCAGTATTTT. Translating gives CASSPRTLAGFPTDTQYF.

V gene TRBV2 combines with J gene TRBJ2-7; 8 bases agree with TRBD1. CDR1 and CDR2 from the germline V gene are SNHLY and FYNNEI. Trimming cost V 4 bases and J 4 bases; bases outside gene matches: 0. The CDR3 has 12 amino acids. In nucleotides, the CDR3 is TGTGCCAGCAGTGGGACAGGGTACGAGCAGTACTTC. It codes for CASSGTGYEQYF.

This chain links TRBV5-1 with TRBJ2-2, with D possibly being TRBD1 (6 bases). This CDR3 region has 15 residues. Germline V gene lookup returns CDR1 SGHRS and CDR2 YFSETQ. V lost 0 bases and J lost 5, with 11 bases in between. Here the CDR3 reads CASSLDVRGTGELFF. In DNA form, the CDR3 reads TGCGCCAGCAGCTTGGATGTAAGGGGGACCGGGGAGCTGTTTTTT.

This clone was recorded a few times. A read error may produce the germline difference seen at one junction end. V is TRBV4-1 and J is TRBJ1-6; 9 bases match TRBD1. Germline lookup yields CDR1 MGHRA and CDR2 YSYEKL. This CDR3 region has 13 residues. This CDR3 is CASSQEGGTGTQF. The CDR3 DNA reads TGCGCCAGCAGCCAAGAGGGAGGGACAGGGACCCAGTTT.

This clone was counted only a few times. The chain couples TRBV27 to TRBJ2-7, with D tentatively TRBD1 (6 bases). Trimming left V 4 bases short and J 2 bases short, with 15 bases between. Germline-derived CDR1 and CDR2 are MNHEY and SMNVEV (reference sequence). There are 15 residues in the CDR3. The CDR3 DNA reads TGTGCCAGCAGTTCGGACAGCCGAGGCACCTACGAGCAGTACTTC. Encoded protein: CASSSDSRGTYEQYF.

The rearrangement uses TRBV2 and TRBJ2-4, with 8 bases matching TRBD2. The CDR3 has 16 amino acids. CDR1 and CDR2 from the germline V gene are SNHLY and FYNNEI. Trimming took 7 bases from V and 9 from J; bases not matched to a gene: 17. The CDR3 DNA follows: TGTGCCAGCATTAAGGGGCTAGTTTCCAGCGGGGGCATTCAGTACTTC. Translating it yields CASIKGLVSSGGIQYF.

This clone was seen a few times. The chain employs TRBV6-1 and TRBJ1-6, with D possibly TRBD1 on 6 matching bases. V was trimmed by 5 bases and J by 4 bases, leaving 9 bases between them. CDR1 MNHNS and CDR2 SASEGT come from the germline V gene. This CDR3 comprises 14 residues. In nucleotides, the CDR3 is TGTGCCAGCAGTCGACAGGTTTATAATTCACCCCTCCACTTT. It translates to CASSRQVYNSPLHF.

The rearrangement uses TRBV11-2 and TRBJ1-1; 7 nucleotides agree with TRBD1. The CDR3 has 15 amino acids. J was trimmed by 5 bases and V by 1 base; bases with no gene match: 7. Germline V gene sequence: CDR1 SGHAT, CDR2 FQNNGV. CDR3 amino acids: CASSLVPQGGTEAFF. Written as DNA, the CDR3 is TGTGCCAGCAGCTTAGTCCCCCAGGGGGGAACTGAAGCTTTCTTT.

This chain links TRBV6-5 with TRBJ2-7; possibly TRBD2 for D (6 bases). CDR3 size: 14 residues. CDR1 and CDR2 (germline): MNHEY, SVGAGI. The V and J ends lost 5 bases and 0 bases respectively, with 11 bases between them. This chain's CDR3 is CASSEWGGSYEQYF. The CDR3 DNA reads as TGTGCCAGCAGTGAGTGGGGAGGCTCCTACGAGCAGTACTTC.

This chain connects TRBV28 to TRBJ2-2; D is unresolved. CDR3 length: 15 residues. V lost 10 bases and J 7 bases, leaving 22 bases between the germline ends. Per the germline V gene, CDR1 is MDHEN and CDR2 is SYDVKM. The CDR3 coding sequence is TGTGCCACCCAGCCCGGCCACTTCGACCTCGGGGAGCTGTTTTTT. Its translation is CATQPGHFDLGELFF.

As for this clone: The sample holds other DNA sequences that translate to the same CDR3. The V call is TRBV6-1, the J call TRBJ1-1, with 11 bases identical to TRBD1. J was trimmed by 5 bases and V by 6 bases; bases with no gene match: 5. Germline V CDR1 and CDR2: MNHNS, SASEGT. The CDR3 covers 14 residues. The CDR3 loop is CASRRDRGGTEAFF. The CDR3 DNA reads TGTGCCAGCAGACGGGACAGGGGGGGGACTGAAGCTTTCTTT.

This sequence joins TRBV6-1 and TRBJ1-6, with TRBD1 as a possible D gene (6 bases). Germline V gene lookup returns CDR1 MNHNS and CDR2 SASEGT. Deletions cut 6 bases from V and 2 bases from J, with 8 bases between. The CDR3 is 14 amino acids. CDR3 bases: TGTGCCAGCAGCGGACAGACCTATAATTCACCCCTCCACTTT. Its protein product is CASSGQTYNSPLHF.

The chain combines TRBV5-1 with TRBJ2-3, with 7 bases identical to TRBD1. The CDR3 loop spans 15 amino acids. Germline CDR1 and CDR2: SGHRS and YFSETQ. V dropped 5 bases and J dropped 4; count of bases not matched to a gene: 10. CDR3 sequence: CASSTGQVGADTQYF. The CDR3 bases are TGCGCCAGCAGTACCGGACAGGTTGGCGCAGATACGCAGTATTTT.

The genes are TRBV15 and TRBJ1-2; D unclear. CDR3 length: 14 amino acids. Germline assignment: CDR1 LNHNV and CDR2 YYDKDF (reference sequence). With 5 bases removed from V and 6 bases from J, the gap between germline ends came to 16 bases. The CDR3 DNA reads TGTGCCACCAGCCCGCGGGGAGGGTTTGATGGCTACACCTTC. This encodes CATSPRGGFDGYTF.

The chain has TRBV6-5 and TRBJ1-2; maybe TRBD1 (5 bases). The CDR3 runs 13 residues. With 4 bases removed from V and 6 bases from J, the gap between germline ends came to 12 bases. Per the germline V gene, CDR1 is MNHEY and CDR2 is SVGAGI. CDR3 in amino acids: CASSSQGDNGYTF. The DNA of the CDR3 is TGTGCCAGCAGTTCGCAGGGTGACAATGGCTACACCTTC.

V is TRBV29-1 and J is TRBJ1-5; D may be TRBD1 (6 bases). V shed 7 bases and J shed 7 bases, with 14 bases lying between them. The CDR3 sequence is 12 residues long. From germline, CDR1 is SQVTM and CDR2 ANQGSEA. This CDR3 is CSAGGQGQPQHF. CDR3 sequence (DNA): TGCAGCGCCGGAGGGCAGGGGCAGCCCCAGCATTTT.

The rearrangement joins TRBV9 to TRBJ2-1; 9 bases agree with TRBD1. Germline V gene data show CDR1 as SGDLS and CDR2 as YYNGEE. Trimming cost V 5 bases and J 8 bases; bases outside gene matches: 8. The CDR3 runs to 14 residues. Here the CDR3 reads CASRRDRDSDEQFF. DNA for the CDR3: TGTGCCAGCAGGCGGGACAGGGATTCTGATGAGCAGTTCTTC. The full variable domain, with the rest looked up from reference TRBV9 and TRBJ2-1, is DSGVTQTPKHLITATGQRVTLRCSPRSGDLSVYWYQQSLDQGLQFLIQYYNGEERAKGNILERFSAQQFPDLHSELNLSSLELGDSALYFCASRRDRDSDEQFFGPGTRLTVL.

Turning to this clone: The same CDR3 can be traced to other DNA sequences in this sample. The chain joins TRBV7-8 to TRBJ1-5; 8 bases map to TRBD1. Germline CDR1 SGHVS, CDR2 FQNEAQ. CDR3 length: 15 residues. J lost 0 bases, V lost 5 bases, and 3 bases had no gene match. CDR3 DNA: TGTGCCAGCAGCCTGGACAGGGTTAGCAATCAGCCCCAGCATTTT. It codes for CASSLDRVSNQPQHF.

This clone turned up a few times. The J gene is TRBJ2-7, the V gene TRBV6-5; TRBD2 aligns across 8 bases. J was trimmed by 5 bases and V by 3 bases; bases with no gene match: 9. The V gene's germline CDR1 is MNHEY and CDR2 SVGAGI. The CDR3 runs to 15 residues. The CDR3 is CASSYTGGGGNEQYF. CDR3 in DNA: TGTGCCAGCAGTTATACCGGGGGGGGAGGCAACGAGCAGTACTTC.

The chain is built from TRBV6-6 and TRBJ2-3, with D perhaps matching TRBD2 (7 bases). Between the trimmed V and J ends, which lost 0 bases and 6 bases, there was a span of 13 bases. This CDR3 has 15 residues. Germline CDR1 MNHNY, CDR2 SVGAGI (reference sequence). CDR3: CASSYSGGRGDTQYF. CDR3 nucleotide sequence: TGTGCCAGCAGTTACTCGGGGGGGCGGGGGGATACGCAGTATTTT.

This clone has a handful of counts. The rearrangement links TRBV10-2 to TRBJ2-1, with 7 bases aligning to TRBD2. V lost 5 bases to trimming and J lost 4 bases; unmatched junction nucleotides: 5. The germline V gene has CDR1 WSHSY and CDR2 SAAADI. The CDR3 is made up of 14 amino acids. The CDR3 region is CASSYAGEYNEQFF. For the CDR3, the DNA is TGCGCCAGCAGTTACGCGGGGGAGTACAATGAGCAGTTCTTC.

This clone appeared once. The V and J genes are TRBV6-5 and TRBJ2-7; D is unresolved. With 5 bases removed from V and 6 bases from J, the gap between germline ends came to 17 bases. Germline V gene lookup returns CDR1 MNHEY and CDR2 SVGAGI. The CDR3 covers 14 residues. This chain's CDR3 is CASSENTFGREQYF. The CDR3 DNA reads as TGTGCCAGCAGTGAAAACACGTTTGGGCGCGAGCAGTACTTC.